This TCR beta chain was retrieved from a study of blood T cells in healthy people across ages. This CDR3 region has 12 residues. Trimming removed 2 bases at V and 12 bases at J, with 13 bases between. Healthy Caucasian individuals from Russia aged about 6 to 95 were enrolled as donors. The authors ran a second PCR of 7 to 11 cycles using a sample-barcoded 5' primer and a J-beta primer mix. From the 5' RACE reads, TCRdb called clonotypes with MiXCR, one entry per CDR3 protein. The table records about 570,000 distinct CDR3 sequences, roughly a quarter of them present only once. The source of this sequence is a woman in her seventies in good health. V gene TRBV12-3 or TRBV12-4 combines with J gene TRBJ1-2; D is unresolved. The material sequenced was blood. CDR3 nucleotides: TGTGCCAGCAGTTTACTTAGCACCCGGGACACCTTC. This codes for CASSLLSTRDTF.